These 10 T cell receptor beta chains originate from one sample sequenced in a study of blood T cell repertoires in COVID-19. Libraries were prepared by immunoSEQ multiplex PCR; TCRdb keeps only in-frame clonotypes and omits some of them. The sample lists hundreds of thousands of clones; about 86% were seen once. The sequencing sample was made of PBMCs or T cells enriched from blood (not recorded which). The receptor set was obtained from a woman between 50 and 59 years old who had recovered from COVID-19.

This chain joins TRBV5-1 and TRBJ2-3; 8 bases are shared with TRBD1. Germline CDR1 SGHRS, CDR2 YFSETQ. The CDR3 is made up of 14 amino acids. J was trimmed by 4 bases and V by 5 bases; bases with no gene match: 6. The CDR3: CASRSGQGADTQYF. In DNA, the CDR3 is TGCGCCAGCAGATCCGGACAGGGCGCAGATACGCAGTATTTT.

This clone was picked up one time. The gene calls are TRBV30 and TRBJ1-5; D is possibly TRBD1 (5 bases). Germline-derived CDR1 and CDR2 are GTSNPN and SVGIG (reference sequence). Trimming took 2 bases from V and 0 from J, leaving 11 bases between them. This CDR3 is 15 amino acids long. The CDR3 DNA follows: TGTGCCTGGAGTTCGGGCAGGGATAGCAATCAGCCCCAGCATTTT. Its translation is CAWSSGRDSNQPQHF.

V usage is TRBV28 and J usage is TRBJ1-2; TRBD1 is a possible D gene (6 bases). V lost 7 bases, J lost 8 bases, and 17 bases lay in between. This CDR3 comprises 13 residues. Germline V CDR1 and CDR2: MDHEN, SYDVKM. The CDR3 loop is CASTIRGLYGYTF. The CDR3 DNA follows: TGTGCCAGCACCATAAGGGGGTTGTACGGCTACACCTTC.

The chain couples TRBV7-9 to TRBJ2-3, with TRBD1 identical over 10 bases. V trimming: 5 bases; J trimming: 3 bases; junction bases outside the gene matches: 2. Germline V gives CDR1 SEHNR, CDR2 FQNEAQ (reference sequence). This CDR3 has 14 amino acids. This CDR3 reads CASSPGQGTDTQYF. The CDR3 DNA follows: TGTGCCAGCAGCCCGGGACAGGGGACAGATACGCAGTATTTT.

The chain couples TRBV7-9 to TRBJ1-1; no firm D call. The CDR3 is 13 residues long. In germline, CDR1 is SEHNR, CDR2 FQNEAQ (reference sequence). V lost 3 bases and J 3 bases, leaving 8 bases between the germline ends. The DNA of the CDR3 is TGTGCCAGCAGCTTTAGCGTAGACACTGAAGCTTTCTTT. Amino acids: CASSFSVDTEAFF.

The chain uses TRBV27 and TRBJ2-1; unclear D gene. Trimming left V 3 bases short and J 3 bases short, with 12 bases between. The CDR3 has 15 residues. CDR1 MNHEY and CDR2 SMNVEV come from the germline V gene (reference sequence). The CDR3 is CASSFGGSYYNEQFF. For the CDR3, the DNA is TGTGCCAGCAGTTTCGGCGGCTCCTACTACAATGAGCAGTTCTTC.

CDR3 sequence reads: CASSRGSSGTDTQYF. Here the CDR3 DNA reads TGCGCCAGCAGCCGGGGGTCTAGCGGAACAGATACGCAGTATTTT. V is TRBV5-1 and J is TRBJ2-3; 7 positions agree with TRBD2. Trimming at V came to 4 bases and at J to 3 bases, leaving 8 bases not matched to a gene. The CDR3 totals 15 residues. Germline V gives CDR1 SGHRS, CDR2 YFSETQ.

This chain links TRBV11-3 with TRBJ2-2; 7 positions match TRBD1. The junction had 3 bases not matched to a gene; V was cut back by 5 bases and J by 0 bases. Germline CDR1 reads SGHNT; CDR2 reads YENEEA. The CDR3 sequence is 15 residues long. CDR3 residues: CASSPGTANTGELFF. CDR3 nucleotide sequence: TGTGCCAGCAGCCCCGGGACAGCGAACACCGGGGAGCTGTTTTTT.

The gene calls are TRBV30 and TRBJ1-2; D ambiguous. Deletions cut 4 bases from V and 5 bases from J, with 14 bases between. The germline gives CDR1 GTSNPN, CDR2 SVGIG (reference sequence). The CDR3 runs to 13 residues. The chain's CDR3 is CAWNPLRIYGYTF. The CDR3 coding sequence is TGTGCCTGGAACCCACTCCGCATTTATGGCTACACCTTC.

The J gene is TRBJ2-7, the V gene TRBV14, with 9 bases identical to TRBD1. V gave up 4 bases and J gave up 0 bases; unmatched junction bases: 1. The CDR3 sequence is 14 residues long. The germline gives CDR1 SGHDN, CDR2 FVKESK. The CDR3 DNA follows: TGTGCCAGCAGCCCGACAGGGGGCTCCTACGAGCAGTACTTC. Translated: CASSPTGGSYEQYF.